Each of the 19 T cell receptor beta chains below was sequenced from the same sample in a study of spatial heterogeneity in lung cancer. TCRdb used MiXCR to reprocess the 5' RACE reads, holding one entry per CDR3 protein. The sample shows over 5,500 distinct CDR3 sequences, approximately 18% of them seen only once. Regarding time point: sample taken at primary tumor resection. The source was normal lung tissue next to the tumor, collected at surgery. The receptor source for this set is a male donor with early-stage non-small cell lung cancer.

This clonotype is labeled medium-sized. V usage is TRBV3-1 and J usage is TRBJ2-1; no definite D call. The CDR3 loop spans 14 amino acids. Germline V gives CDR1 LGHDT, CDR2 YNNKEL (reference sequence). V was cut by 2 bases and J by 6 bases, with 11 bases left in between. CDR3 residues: CASSQRIRANEQFF. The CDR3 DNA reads TGTGCCAGCAGCCAAAGAATTAGGGCCAATGAGCAGTTCTTC.

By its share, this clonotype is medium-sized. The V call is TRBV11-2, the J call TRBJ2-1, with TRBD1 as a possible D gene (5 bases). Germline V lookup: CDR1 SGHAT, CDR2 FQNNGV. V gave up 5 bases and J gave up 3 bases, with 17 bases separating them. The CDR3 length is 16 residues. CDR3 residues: CASSTGQDPIYNEQFF. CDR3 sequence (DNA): TGTGCCAGCAGCACAGGTCAGGATCCAATCTACAATGAGCAGTTCTTC. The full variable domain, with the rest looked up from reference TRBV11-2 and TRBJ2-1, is EAGVAQSPRYKIIEKRQSVAFWCNPISGHATLYWYQQILGQGPKLLIQFQNNGVVDDSQLPKDRFSAERLKGVDSTLKIQPAKLEDSAVYLCASSTGQDPIYNEQFFGPGTRLTVL.

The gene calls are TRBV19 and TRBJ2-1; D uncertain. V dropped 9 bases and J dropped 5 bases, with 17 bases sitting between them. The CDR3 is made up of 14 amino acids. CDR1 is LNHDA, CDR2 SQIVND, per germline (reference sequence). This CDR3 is CASRTMGRNNEQFF. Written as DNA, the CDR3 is TGTGCCAGCCGAACCATGGGCCGCAACAATGAGCAGTTCTTC.

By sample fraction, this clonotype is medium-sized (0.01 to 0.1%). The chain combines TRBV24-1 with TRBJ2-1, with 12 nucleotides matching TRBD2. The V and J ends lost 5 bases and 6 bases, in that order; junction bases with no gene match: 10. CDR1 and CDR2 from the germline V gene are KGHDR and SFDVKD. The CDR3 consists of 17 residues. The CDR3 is CATSGTRLAGVSNEQFF. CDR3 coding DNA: TGTGCCACCAGTGGCACCCGACTAGCGGGAGTTTCCAATGAGCAGTTCTTC.

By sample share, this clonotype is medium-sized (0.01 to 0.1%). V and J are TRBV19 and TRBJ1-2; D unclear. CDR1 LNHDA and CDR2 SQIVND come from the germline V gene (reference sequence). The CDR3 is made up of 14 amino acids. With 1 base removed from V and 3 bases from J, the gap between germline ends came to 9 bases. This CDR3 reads CASSIVPTDYGYTF. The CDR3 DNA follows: TGTGCCAGTAGTATAGTTCCGACGGACTATGGCTACACCTTC.

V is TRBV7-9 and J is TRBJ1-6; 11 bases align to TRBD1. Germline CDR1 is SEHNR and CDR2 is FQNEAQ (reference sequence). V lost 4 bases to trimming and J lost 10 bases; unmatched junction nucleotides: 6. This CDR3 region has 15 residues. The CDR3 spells CASSYGTGGHSPLHF. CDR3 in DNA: TGTGCCAGCAGCTACGGGACAGGGGGGCACTCACCCCTCCACTTT.

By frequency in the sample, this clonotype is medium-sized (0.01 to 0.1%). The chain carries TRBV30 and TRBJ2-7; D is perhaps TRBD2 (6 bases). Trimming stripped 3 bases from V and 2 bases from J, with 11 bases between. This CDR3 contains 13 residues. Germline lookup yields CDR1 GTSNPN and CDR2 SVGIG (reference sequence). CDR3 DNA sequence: TGTGCCTGGAGCCGGGACTCCACCTACGAGCAGTACTTC. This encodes CAWSRDSTYEQYF.

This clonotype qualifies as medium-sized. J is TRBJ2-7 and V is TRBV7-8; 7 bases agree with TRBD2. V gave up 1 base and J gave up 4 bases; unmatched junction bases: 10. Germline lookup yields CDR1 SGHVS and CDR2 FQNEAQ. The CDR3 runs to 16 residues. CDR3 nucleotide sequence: TGTGCCAGCAGCTTAGTTGGTCAGCGGGAATCGTACGAGCAGTACTTC. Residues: CASSLVGQRESYEQYF.

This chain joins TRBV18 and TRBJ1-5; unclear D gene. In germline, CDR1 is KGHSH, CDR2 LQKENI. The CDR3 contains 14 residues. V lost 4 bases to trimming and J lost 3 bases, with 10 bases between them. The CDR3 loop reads CASSRSVNNQPQHF. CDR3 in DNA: TGTGCCAGCTCACGGAGTGTAAACAATCAGCCCCAGCATTTT.

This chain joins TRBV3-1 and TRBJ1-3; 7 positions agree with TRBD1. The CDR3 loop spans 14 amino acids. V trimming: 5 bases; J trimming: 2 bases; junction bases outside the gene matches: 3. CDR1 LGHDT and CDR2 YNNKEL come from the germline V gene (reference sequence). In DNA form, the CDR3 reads TGTGCCAGCAGCTTTGGGACAGCTGGAAACACCATATATTTT. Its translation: CASSFGTAGNTIYF.

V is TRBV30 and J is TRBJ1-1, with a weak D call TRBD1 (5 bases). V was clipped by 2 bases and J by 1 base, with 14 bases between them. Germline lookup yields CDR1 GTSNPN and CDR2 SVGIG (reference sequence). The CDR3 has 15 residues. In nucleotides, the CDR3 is TGTGCCTGGAGTCCAGGGCAGAGGGGGAACACTGAAGCTTTCTTT. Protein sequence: CAWSPGQRGNTEAFF.

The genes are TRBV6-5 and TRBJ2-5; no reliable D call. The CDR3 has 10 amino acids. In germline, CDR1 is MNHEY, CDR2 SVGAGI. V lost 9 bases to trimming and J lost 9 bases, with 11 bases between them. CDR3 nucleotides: TGTGCCAGTGGCCCTCTTCCCCAGTACTTC. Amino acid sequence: CASGPLPQYF.

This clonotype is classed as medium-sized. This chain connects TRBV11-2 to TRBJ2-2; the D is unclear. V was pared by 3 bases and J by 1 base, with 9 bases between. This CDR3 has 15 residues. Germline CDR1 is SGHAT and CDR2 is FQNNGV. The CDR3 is CASSFRRVNTGELFF. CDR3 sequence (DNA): TGTGCCAGCAGCTTTCGACGAGTGAACACCGGGGAGCTGTTTTTT.

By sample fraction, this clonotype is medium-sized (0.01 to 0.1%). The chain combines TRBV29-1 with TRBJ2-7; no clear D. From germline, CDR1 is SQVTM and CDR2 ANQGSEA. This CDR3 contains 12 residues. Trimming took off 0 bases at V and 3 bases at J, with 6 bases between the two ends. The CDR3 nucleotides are TGCAGCGTTGAAGACGGCCTCTACGAGCAGTACTTC. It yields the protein CSVEDGLYEQYF.

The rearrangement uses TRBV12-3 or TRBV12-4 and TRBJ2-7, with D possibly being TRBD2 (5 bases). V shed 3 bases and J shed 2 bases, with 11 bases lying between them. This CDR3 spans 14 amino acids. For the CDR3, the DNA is TGTGCCAGCAGTTTGATGGGGAGAGCCTACGAGCAGTACTTC. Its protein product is CASSLMGRAYEQYF.

The CDR3 nucleotides read TGCAGTGCTAGAACCGGGAGAGCCGATTACAATGAGCAGTTCTTC. It specifies CSARTGRADYNEQFF. The chain links TRBV20-1 to TRBJ2-1; weak D call: TRBD2 (6 bases). This CDR3 spans 15 amino acids. CDR1 DFQATT and CDR2 SNEGSKA come from the germline V gene (reference sequence). Trimming took off 2 bases at V and 4 bases at J, with 15 bases between the two ends.

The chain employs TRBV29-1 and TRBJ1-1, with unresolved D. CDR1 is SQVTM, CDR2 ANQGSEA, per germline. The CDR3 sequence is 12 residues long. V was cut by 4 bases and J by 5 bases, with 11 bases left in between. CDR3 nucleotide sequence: TGCAGCGTTGTTCTCCATGGGACTGAAGCTTTCTTT. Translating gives CSVVLHGTEAFF.

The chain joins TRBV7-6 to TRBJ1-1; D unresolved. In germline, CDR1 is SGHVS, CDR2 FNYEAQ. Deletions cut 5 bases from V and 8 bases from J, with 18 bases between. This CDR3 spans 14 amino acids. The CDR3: CASSTLLGGGEAFF. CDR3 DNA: TGTGCCAGCAGCACGCTCCTGGGTGGAGGGGAAGCTTTCTTT.

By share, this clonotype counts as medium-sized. For the CDR3, the DNA is TGTGCCAGCAGTTGGACCGGTAATGAGCAGTTCTTC. Protein product: CASSWTGNEQFF. This chain joins TRBV27 and TRBJ2-1; no reliable D call. V lost 4 bases and J 7 bases, leaving 8 bases between the germline ends. Germline V gives CDR1 MNHEY, CDR2 SMNVEV (reference sequence). This CDR3 has 12 residues.